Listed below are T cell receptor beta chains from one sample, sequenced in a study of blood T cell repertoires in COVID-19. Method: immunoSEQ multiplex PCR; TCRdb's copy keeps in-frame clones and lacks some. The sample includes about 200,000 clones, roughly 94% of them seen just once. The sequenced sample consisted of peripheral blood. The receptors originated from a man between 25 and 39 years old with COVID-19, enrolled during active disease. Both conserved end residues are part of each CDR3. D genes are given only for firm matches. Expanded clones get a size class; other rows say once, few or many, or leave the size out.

DNA: TGTGCCAGCAGCCCAGTTCCCAGACAGGGGGCCCAGGAGCAGTACTTC
CDR3: CASSPVPRQGAQEQYF
size: once
J: TRBJ2-7
V: TRBV7-2
D: TRBD1

DNA: TGTGCCTGTCCTACGGCGGAGTTTAATGAAAAACTGTTTTTT
CDR3: CACPTAEFNEKLFF
size: NA
J: TRBJ1-4
V: TRBV30
D: NA

DNA: TGTGCCAGCAGCCTAGCGACCCAAGAGACCCAGTACTTC
CDR3: CASSLATQETQYF
size: NA
J: TRBJ2-5
V: TRBV3-1/TRBV3-2
D: NA

DNA: TGCGCCAGCAGTGCCGGGACAGACCACTATGGCTACACCTTC
CDR3: CASSAGTDHYGYTF
size: NA
J: TRBJ1-2
V: TRBV10-2
D: TRBD1

DNA: TGTGCCAGCAGCCCTTTTCGGGGGGGCCTGGAGACCCAGTACTTC
CDR3: CASSPFRGGLETQYF
size: NA
J: TRBJ2-5
V: TRBV27
D: TRBD2

DNA: TGTGCCAGTAGTAGCGGGACAGCTGGGGCCAACGTCCTGACTTTC
CDR3: CASSSGTAGANVLTF
size: NA
J: TRBJ2-6
V: TRBV19
D: NA

DNA: TGTGCCATCAGTTTTACATCCATCGGGGAGCTGTTTTTT
CDR3: CAISFTSIGELFF
size: NA
J: TRBJ2-2
V: TRBV10-3
D: NA

DNA: TGTGCCAGCAGCTTGGCGGGGGGGCTTGGGGATGAGCAGTTCTTC
CDR3: CASSLAGGLGDEQFF
size: NA
J: TRBJ2-1
V: TRBV11-1
D: TRBD2

DNA: TGTGCCAGCAGCTTAGAGGGAAGGAATGGCTACACCTTC
CDR3: CASSLEGRNGYTF
size: NA
J: TRBJ1-2
V: TRBV7-3
D: NA

DNA: TGTGCCAGTACCTCCTCGGGACAGATCTATGGCTACACCTTC
CDR3: CASTSSGQIYGYTF
size: NA
J: TRBJ1-2
V: TRBV19
D: TRBD1

DNA: TGTGCCAGCATGAGGCAGGGAAGGCCTTTCTTT
CDR3: CASMRQGRPFF
size: NA
J: TRBJ1-1
V: TRBV6-5
D: NA

DNA: TGTGCCAGCAGTAAGGGGCCTCGAGAGGATGGCTACACCTTC
CDR3: CASSKGPREDGYTF
size: NA
J: TRBJ1-2
V: TRBV7-9
D: NA

DNA: TGTGCCAGCAGGTTTGGGGGGAGCCAGCCCCAGCATTTT
CDR3: CASRFGGSQPQHF
size: once
J: TRBJ1-5
V: TRBV12-3/TRBV12-4
D: NA

DNA: TGCGCCAGCAGCTTGGGGCAGGGGAGTAGAAACACCATATATTTT
CDR3: CASSLGQGSRNTIYF
size: NA
J: TRBJ1-3
V: TRBV5-1
D: NA

DNA: TGCGCCAGCAGTGAGGGAATGGGAATCGGTGGCTACACCTTC
CDR3: CASSEGMGIGGYTF
size: NA
J: TRBJ1-2
V: TRBV5-1
D: NA

DNA: TGTGCCAGTAGTATCGATAGTTATGGTCCCGGGGAGCTGTTTTTT
CDR3: CASSIDSYGPGELFF
size: NA
J: TRBJ2-2
V: TRBV19
D: NA

DNA: TGTGCCACCAGCAGAGCTGGACACATCATTATGAACACTGAAGCTTTCTTT
CDR3: CATSRAGHIIMNTEAFF
size: NA
J: TRBJ1-1
V: TRBV15
D: NA

DNA: TGTGCCAGCAGCCGTAGGGCGGGACAGGGGACTTACGAGCAGTACTTC
CDR3: CASSRRAGQGTYEQYF
size: NA
J: TRBJ2-7
V: TRBV7-9
D: TRBD1

DNA: TGTGCCAGCAGCCGCAGGGGACTAGCGGGGGGGCTAGATCAAGAGACCCAGTACTTC
CDR3: CASSRRGLAGGLDQETQYF
size: NA
J: TRBJ2-5
V: TRBV9
D: TRBD2

DNA: TGTGCCAGCAGTTTTTCAGGGTACACTGAAGCTTTCTTT
CDR3: CASSFSGYTEAFF
size: NA
J: TRBJ1-1
V: TRBV12-3/TRBV12-4
D: NA

DNA: TGTGCCAGCAGTGTTTCGGGGATCGAAAAACTGTTTTTT
CDR3: CASSVSGIEKLFF
size: NA
J: TRBJ1-4
V: TRBV2
D: NA

DNA: TGTGCCAGCAGCAAACAGGGAGAGGGTGGAAACACCATATATTTT
CDR3: CASSKQGEGGNTIYF
size: NA
J: TRBJ1-3
V: TRBV5-6
D: NA